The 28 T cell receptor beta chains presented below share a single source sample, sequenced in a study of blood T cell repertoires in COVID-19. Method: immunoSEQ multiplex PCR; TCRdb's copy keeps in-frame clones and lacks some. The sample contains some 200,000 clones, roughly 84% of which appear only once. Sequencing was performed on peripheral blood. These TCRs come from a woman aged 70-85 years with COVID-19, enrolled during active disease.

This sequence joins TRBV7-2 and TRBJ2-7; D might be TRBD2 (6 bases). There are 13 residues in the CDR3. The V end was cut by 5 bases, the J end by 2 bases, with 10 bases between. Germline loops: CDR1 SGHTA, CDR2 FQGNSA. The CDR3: CASSLGSPYEQYF. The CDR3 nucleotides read TGTGCCAGCAGCCTCGGGAGTCCCTACGAGCAGTACTTC.

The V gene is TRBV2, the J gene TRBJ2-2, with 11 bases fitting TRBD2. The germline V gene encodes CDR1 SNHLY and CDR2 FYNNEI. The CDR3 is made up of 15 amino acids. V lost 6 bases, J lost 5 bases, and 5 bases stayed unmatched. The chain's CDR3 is CASRTSGRGTGELFF. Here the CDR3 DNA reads TGTGCCAGCAGAACTAGCGGGAGAGGGACCGGGGAGCTGTTTTTT.

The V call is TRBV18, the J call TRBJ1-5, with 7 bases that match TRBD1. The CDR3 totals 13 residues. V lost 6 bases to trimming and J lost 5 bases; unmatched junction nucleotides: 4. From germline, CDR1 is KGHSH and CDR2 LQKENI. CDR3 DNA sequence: TGTGCCAGCTCCCAGGGGGACGATCAGCCCCAGCATTTT. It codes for CASSQGDDQPQHF.

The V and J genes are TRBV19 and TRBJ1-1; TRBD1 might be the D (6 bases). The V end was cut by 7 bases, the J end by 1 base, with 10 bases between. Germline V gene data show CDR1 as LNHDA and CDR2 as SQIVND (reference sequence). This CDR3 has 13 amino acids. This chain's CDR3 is CASIGQRNTEAFF. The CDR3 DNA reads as TGTGCCAGTATTGGACAGAGGAACACTGAAGCTTTCTTT.

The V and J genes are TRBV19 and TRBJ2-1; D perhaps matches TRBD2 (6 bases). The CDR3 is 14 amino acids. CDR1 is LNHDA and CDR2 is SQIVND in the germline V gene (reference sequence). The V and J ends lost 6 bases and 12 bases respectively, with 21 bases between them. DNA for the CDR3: TGTGCCAGTAGCGACCGGGACTCGCGTGTTGGGCAGTTCTTC. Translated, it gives CASSDRDSRVGQFF.

CDR3 in DNA: TGCGCCAGCAGCCGTACGGGACTGGGGACGGGAGATACGCAGTATTTT. Its translation is CASSRTGLGTGDTQYF. V usage is TRBV5-1 and J usage is TRBJ2-3, with D tentatively TRBD2 (6 bases). Germline CDR1 is SGHRS and CDR2 is YFSETQ. V shed 4 bases and J shed 5 bases, with 20 bases lying between them. The length of the CDR3 is 16 residues.

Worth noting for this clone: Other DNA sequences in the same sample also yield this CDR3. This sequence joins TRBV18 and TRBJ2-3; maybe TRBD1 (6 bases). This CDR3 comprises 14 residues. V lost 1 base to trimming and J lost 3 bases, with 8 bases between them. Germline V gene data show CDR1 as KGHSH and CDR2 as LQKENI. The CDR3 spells CASSPRTGTDTQYF. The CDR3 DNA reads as TGTGCCAGCTCACCACGTACAGGGACAGATACGCAGTATTTT. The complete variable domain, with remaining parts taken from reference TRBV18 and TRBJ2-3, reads NAGVMQNPRHLVRRRGQEARLRCSPMKGHSHVYWYRQLPEEGLKFMVYLQKENIIDESGMPKERFSAEFPKEGPSILRIQQVVRGDSAAYFCASSPRTGTDTQYFGPGTRLTVL.

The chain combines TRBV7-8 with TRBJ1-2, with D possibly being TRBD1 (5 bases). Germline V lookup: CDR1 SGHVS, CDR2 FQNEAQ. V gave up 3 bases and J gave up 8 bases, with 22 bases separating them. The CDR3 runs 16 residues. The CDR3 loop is CASSLGQGSPYEGYTF. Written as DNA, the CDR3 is TGTGCCAGCAGCTTGGGGCAGGGTAGCCCATATGAGGGCTACACCTTC.

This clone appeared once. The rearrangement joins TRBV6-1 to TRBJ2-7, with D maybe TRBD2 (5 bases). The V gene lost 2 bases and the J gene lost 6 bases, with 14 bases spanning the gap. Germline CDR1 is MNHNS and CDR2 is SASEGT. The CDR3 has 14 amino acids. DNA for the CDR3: TGTGCCAGCAGTGAAATTATTAATCGGGGCGAGCAGTACGTC. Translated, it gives CASSEIINRGEQYV.

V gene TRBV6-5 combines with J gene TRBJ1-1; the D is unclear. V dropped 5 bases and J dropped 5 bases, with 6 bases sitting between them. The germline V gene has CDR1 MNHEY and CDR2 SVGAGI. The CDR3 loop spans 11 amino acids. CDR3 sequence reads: CASSTRTEAFF. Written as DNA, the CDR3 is TGTGCCAGCAGTACTAGGACTGAAGCTTTCTTT.

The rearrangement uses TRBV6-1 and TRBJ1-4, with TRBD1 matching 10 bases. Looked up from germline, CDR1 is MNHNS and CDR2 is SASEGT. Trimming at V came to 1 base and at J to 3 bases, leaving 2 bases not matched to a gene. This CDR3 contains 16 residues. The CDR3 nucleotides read TGTGCCAGCAGTGAAGGACAGGGGGCGTCTAATGAAAAACTGTTTTTT. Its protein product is CASSEGQGASNEKLFF.

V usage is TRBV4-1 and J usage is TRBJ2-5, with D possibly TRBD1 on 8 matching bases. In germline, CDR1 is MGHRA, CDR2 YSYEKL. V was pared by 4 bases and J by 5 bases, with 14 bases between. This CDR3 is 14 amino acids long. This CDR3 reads CASSLGQGGETQYF. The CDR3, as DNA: TGCGCCAGCAGCCTTGGACAGGGAGGGGAGACCCAGTACTTC.

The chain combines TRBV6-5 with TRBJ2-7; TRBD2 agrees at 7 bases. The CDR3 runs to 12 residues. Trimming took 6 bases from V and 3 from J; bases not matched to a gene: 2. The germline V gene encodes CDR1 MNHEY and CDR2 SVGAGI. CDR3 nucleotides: TGTGCCAGCAGGGCGGGGGTCTACGAGCAGTACTTC. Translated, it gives CASRAGVYEQYF.

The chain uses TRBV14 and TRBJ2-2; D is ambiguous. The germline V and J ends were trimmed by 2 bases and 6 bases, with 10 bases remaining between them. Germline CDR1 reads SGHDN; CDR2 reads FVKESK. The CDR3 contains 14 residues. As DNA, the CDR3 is TGTGCCAGCAGCCAATTCCTGCAGGCCGGGGAGCTGTTTTTT. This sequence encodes CASSQFLQAGELFF.

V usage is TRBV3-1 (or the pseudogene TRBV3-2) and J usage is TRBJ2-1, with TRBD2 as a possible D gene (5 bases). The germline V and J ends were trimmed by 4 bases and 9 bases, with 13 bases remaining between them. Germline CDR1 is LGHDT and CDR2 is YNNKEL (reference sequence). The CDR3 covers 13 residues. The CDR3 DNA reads TGTGCCAGCAGCCGATGGGCGGGTTTTGAGCAGTTCTTC. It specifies CASSRWAGFEQFF.

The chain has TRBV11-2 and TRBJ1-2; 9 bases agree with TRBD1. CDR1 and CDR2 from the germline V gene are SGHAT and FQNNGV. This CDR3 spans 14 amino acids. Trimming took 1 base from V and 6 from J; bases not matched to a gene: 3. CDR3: CASSLGTGVDGYTF. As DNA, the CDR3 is TGTGCCAGCAGCTTAGGGACAGGGGTGGATGGCTACACCTTC.

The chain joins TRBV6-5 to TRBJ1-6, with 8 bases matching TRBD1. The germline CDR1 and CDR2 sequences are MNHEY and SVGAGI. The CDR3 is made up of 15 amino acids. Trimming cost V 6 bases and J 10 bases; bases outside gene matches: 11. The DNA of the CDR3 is TGTGCCAGCAGACCGACAGGGGCTCGAGGGTCACCCCTCCACTTT. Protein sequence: CASRPTGARGSPLHF.

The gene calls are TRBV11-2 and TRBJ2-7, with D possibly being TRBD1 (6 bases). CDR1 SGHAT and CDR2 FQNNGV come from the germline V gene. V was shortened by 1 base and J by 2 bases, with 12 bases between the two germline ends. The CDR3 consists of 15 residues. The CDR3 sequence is CASSLATGITYEQYF. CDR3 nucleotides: TGTGCCAGCAGCTTAGCTACAGGGATTACCTACGAGCAGTACTTC.

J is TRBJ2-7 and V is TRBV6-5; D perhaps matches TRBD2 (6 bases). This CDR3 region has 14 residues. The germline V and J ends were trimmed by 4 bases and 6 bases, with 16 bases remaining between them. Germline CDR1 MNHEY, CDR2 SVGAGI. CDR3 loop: CASSSDLLATEQYF. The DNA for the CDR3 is TGTGCCAGCAGTTCCGACTTACTAGCAACCGAGCAGTACTTC.

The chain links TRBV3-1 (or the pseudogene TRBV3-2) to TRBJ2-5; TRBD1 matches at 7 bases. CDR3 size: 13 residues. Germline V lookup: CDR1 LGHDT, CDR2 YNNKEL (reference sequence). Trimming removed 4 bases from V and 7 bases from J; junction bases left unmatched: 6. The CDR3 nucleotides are TGTGCCAGCAGCCGACAGGGAGAGGGGACCCAGTACTTC. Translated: CASSRQGEGTQYF.

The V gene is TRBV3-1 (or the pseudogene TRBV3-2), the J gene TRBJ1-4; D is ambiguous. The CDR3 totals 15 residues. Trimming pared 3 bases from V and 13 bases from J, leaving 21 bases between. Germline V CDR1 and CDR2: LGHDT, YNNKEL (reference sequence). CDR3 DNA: TGTGCCAGCAGCCATTCGGAAATACCAGAACGAGGACTGTTTTTT. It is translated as CASSHSEIPERGLFF.

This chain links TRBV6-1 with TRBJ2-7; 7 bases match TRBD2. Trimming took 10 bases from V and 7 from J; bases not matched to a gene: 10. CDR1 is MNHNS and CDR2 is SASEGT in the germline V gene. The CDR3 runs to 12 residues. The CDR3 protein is CAIRAGDSEQYF. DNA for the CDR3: TGTGCCATCCGGGCGGGAGATAGTGAGCAGTACTTC.

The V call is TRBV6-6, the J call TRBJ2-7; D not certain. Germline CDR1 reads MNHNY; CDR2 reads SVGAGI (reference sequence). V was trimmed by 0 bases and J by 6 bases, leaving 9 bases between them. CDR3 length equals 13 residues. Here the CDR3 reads CASSYSPGREQYV. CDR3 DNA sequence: TGTGCCAGCAGTTACTCCCCTGGGCGCGAGCAGTACGTC.

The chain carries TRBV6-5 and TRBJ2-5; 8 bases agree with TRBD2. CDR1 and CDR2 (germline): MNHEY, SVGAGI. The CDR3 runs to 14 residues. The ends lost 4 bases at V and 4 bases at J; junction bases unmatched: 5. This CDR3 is CASSSRGARETQYF. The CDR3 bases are TGTGCCAGCAGTTCGCGGGGGGCCCGAGAGACCCAGTACTTC.

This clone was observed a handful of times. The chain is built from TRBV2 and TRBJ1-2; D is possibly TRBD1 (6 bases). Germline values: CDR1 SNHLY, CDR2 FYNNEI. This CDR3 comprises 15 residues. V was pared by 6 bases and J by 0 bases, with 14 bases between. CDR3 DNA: TGTGCCAGCAGCCCCGGGACACTAGCTAACTATGGCTACACCTTC. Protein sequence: CASSPGTLANYGYTF.

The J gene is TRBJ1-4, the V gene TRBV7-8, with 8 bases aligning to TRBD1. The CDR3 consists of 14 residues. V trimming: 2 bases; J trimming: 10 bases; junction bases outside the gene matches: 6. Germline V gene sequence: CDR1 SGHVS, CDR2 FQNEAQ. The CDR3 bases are TGTGCCAGCAGCTTAATGGGACAGGACGGAAAACTGTTTTTT. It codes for CASSLMGQDGKLFF.

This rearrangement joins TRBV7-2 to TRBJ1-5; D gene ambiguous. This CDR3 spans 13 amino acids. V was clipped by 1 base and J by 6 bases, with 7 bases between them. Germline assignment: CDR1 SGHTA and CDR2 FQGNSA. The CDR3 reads CASSLEVSQPQHF. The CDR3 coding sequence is TGTGCCAGCAGCTTAGAAGTGAGTCAGCCCCAGCATTTT.

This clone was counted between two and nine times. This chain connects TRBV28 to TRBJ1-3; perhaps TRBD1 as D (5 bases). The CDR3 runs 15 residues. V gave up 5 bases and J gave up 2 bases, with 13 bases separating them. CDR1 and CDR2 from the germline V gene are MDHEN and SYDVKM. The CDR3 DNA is TGTGCCAGCAGTCCCGTTCAGGGCGCTGGAAACACCATATATTTT. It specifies CASSPVQGAGNTIYF. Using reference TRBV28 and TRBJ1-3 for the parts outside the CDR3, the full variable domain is DVKVTQSSRYLVKRTGEKVFLECVQDMDHENMFWYRQDPGLGLRLIYFSYDVKMKEKGDIPEGYSVSREKKERFSLILESASTNQTSMYLCASSPVQGAGNTIYFGEGSWLTVV.